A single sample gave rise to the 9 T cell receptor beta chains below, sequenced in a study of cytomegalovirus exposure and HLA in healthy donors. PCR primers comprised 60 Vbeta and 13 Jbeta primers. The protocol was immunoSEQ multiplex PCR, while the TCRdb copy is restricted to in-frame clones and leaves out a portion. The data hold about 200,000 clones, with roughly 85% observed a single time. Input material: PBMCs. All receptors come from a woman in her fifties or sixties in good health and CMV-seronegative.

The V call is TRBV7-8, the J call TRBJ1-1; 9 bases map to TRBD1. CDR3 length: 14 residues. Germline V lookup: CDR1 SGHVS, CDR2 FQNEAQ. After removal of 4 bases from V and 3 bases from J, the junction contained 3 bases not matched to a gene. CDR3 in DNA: TGTGCCAGCAGCTCAGGACAGGGGCACACTGAAGCTTTCTTT. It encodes CASSSGQGHTEAFF.

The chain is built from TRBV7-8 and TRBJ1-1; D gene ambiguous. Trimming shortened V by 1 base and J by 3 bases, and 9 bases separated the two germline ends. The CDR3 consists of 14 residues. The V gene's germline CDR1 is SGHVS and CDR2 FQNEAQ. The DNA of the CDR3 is TGTGCCAGCAGCTTAGTAGTCTTCGACACTGAAGCTTTCTTT. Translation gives CASSLVVFDTEAFF.

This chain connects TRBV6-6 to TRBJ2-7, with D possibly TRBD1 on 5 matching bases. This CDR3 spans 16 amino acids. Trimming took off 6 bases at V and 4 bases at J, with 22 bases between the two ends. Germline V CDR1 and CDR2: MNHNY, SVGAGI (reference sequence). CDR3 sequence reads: CASSDGLTKGIYEQYF. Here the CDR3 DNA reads TGTGCCAGCAGCGACGGCCTAACAAAGGGGATTTACGAGCAGTACTTC.

DNA of the CDR3: TGTGCCAGCAGTCTGGGACAGGCTAGCACAGATACGCAGTATTTT. Translated, it gives CASSLGQASTDTQYF. The rearrangement links TRBV28 to TRBJ2-3; 8 bases fit TRBD1. Germline V gene sequence: CDR1 MDHEN, CDR2 SYDVKM. The V gene end was trimmed by 5 bases and the J gene end by 0 bases; junction bases not matched to a gene: 4. This CDR3 spans 15 amino acids.

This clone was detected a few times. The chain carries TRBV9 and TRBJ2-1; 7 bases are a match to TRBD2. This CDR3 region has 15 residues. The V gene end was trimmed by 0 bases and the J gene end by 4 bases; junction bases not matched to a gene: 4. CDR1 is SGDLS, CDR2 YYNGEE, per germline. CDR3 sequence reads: CASSVESSGYNEQFF. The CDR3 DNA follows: TGTGCCAGCAGCGTAGAGTCTAGCGGATACAATGAGCAGTTCTTC.

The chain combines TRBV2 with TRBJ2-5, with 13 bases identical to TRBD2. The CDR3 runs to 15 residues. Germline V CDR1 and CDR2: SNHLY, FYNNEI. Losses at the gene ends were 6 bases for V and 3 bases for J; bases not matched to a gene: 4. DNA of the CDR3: TGTGCCAGCAGCCAAGGACTAGCGGGGGAAGAGACCCAGTACTTC. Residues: CASSQGLAGEETQYF.

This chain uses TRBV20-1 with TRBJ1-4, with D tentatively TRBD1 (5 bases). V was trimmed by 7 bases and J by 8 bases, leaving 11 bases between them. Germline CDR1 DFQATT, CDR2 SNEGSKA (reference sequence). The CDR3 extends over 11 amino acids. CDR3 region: CSVPRGEKLFF. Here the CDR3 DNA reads TGCAGTGTCCCGCGGGGGGAAAAACTGTTTTTT.

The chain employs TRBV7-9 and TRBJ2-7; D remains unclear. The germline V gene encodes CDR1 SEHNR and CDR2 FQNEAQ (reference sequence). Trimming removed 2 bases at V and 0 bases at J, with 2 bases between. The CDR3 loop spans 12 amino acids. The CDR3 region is CASSLHSYEQYF. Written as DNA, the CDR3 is TGTGCCAGCAGCTTACACTCCTACGAGCAGTACTTC. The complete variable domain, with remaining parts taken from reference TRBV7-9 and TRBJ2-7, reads DTGVSQNPRHKITKRGQNVTFRCDPISEHNRLYWYRQTLGQGPEFLTYFQNEAQLEKSRLLSDRFSAERPKGSFSTLEIQRTEQGDSAMYLCASSLHSYEQYFGPGTRLTVT.

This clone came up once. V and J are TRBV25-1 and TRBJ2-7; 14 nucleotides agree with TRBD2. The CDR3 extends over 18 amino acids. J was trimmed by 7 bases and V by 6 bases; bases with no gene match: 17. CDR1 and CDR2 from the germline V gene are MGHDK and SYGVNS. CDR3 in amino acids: CASSSPWTSGRPRGEQYF. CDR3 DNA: TGTGCCAGCAGCTCCCCATGGACTAGCGGGAGGCCCAGGGGAGAGCAGTACTTC.